Below, 15 T cell receptor beta chains from the same sample are listed, as sequenced in a study of shared clonotypes between healthy human individuals. Sequencing used immunoSEQ multiplex PCR; TCRdb keeps in-frame clones, though not all of them. The data show over a million clones, with about 98.5% seen just once and approximately 0.4% held by the top ten. Sequenced input: naive CD4+ T cells sorted from blood. The subset is: CD45RA+ positively selected. These receptors originate from a man younger than 45 in good health.

This chain links TRBV29-1 with TRBJ2-7; D is undetermined. Germline V CDR1 and CDR2: SQVTM, ANQGSEA. With 5 bases removed from V and 2 bases from J, the gap between germline ends came to 10 bases. The CDR3 consists of 12 residues. The CDR3 DNA reads TGCAGCGTTCCCCACACAGCCTACGAGCAGTACTTC. Translating it yields CSVPHTAYEQYF.

The gene calls are TRBV7-2 and TRBJ2-5, with 10 bases that match TRBD2. J gave up 10 bases and V 5 bases, and 16 bases lay outside the gene matches. The germline CDR1 and CDR2 sequences are SGHTA and FQGNSA. CDR3 length: 16 residues. For the CDR3, the DNA is TGTGCCAGCAGCCCCCGCGTAGCGGGAGGCCCCTTCAACCAGTACTTC. This gives the protein CASSPRVAGGPFNQYF.

This chain connects TRBV10-2 to TRBJ2-3; D ambiguous. There are 14 residues in the CDR3. The V gene lost 5 bases and the J gene lost 4 bases, with 13 bases spanning the gap. The germline V gene has CDR1 WSHSY and CDR2 SAAADI. The CDR3 bases are TGCGCCAGCAGTCCCTTCCCCCATTCAGATACGCAGTATTTT. Its protein is CASSPFPHSDTQYF.

V is TRBV7-8 and J is TRBJ1-5; D might be TRBD1 (5 bases). The length of the CDR3 is 14 residues. V was cut by 1 base and J by 7 bases, with 11 bases left in between. The germline CDR1 and CDR2 sequences are SGHVS and FQNEAQ. The CDR3 DNA reads as TGTGCCAGCAGCTTAGAAAGACAGTTCCAGCCCCAGCATTTT. Translated, it gives CASSLERQFQPQHF.

The V call is TRBV2, the J call TRBJ2-7, with 8 positions matching TRBD1. CDR1 is SNHLY, CDR2 FYNNEI, per germline. CDR3 size: 13 residues. Germline trimming cut 5 bases from V and 7 bases from J; bases unmatched to any gene: 7. This chain's CDR3 is CASSNGQGREQYF. CDR3 DNA sequence: TGTGCCAGCAGTAATGGACAGGGCCGGGAGCAGTACTTC.

The chain carries TRBV30 and TRBJ2-1, with D perhaps given as TRBD1 or TRBD2 (5 bases each). Germline-derived CDR1 and CDR2 are GTSNPN and SVGIG (reference sequence). The length of the CDR3 is 14 residues. V was shortened by 5 bases and J by 2 bases, with 13 bases between the two germline ends. The CDR3 nucleotides read TGTGCCTGGGGCCGAGGGGATGCCTACAATGAGCAGTTCTTC. Its translation is CAWGRGDAYNEQFF.

The chain carries TRBV7-6 and TRBJ2-5; D remains unclear. CDR1 and CDR2 from the germline V gene are SGHVS and FNYEAQ. Trimming pared 1 base from V and 4 bases from J, leaving 13 bases between. This CDR3 has 15 amino acids. The DNA for the CDR3 is TGTGCCAGCAGCTTAGGGGTTGCCCGTGGAGAGACCCAGTACTTC. Protein product: CASSLGVARGETQYF. Supplemented by reference TRBV7-6 and TRBJ2-5, the full variable domain reads GAGVSQSPRYKVTKRGQDVALRCDPISGHVSLYWYRQALGQGPEFLTYFNYEAQQDKSGLPNDRFSAERPEGSISTLTIQRTEQRDSAMYRCASSLGVARGETQYFGPGTRLLVL.

V gene TRBV5-1 combines with J gene TRBJ2-1; possible D gene TRBD1, 6 bases. This CDR3 has 18 amino acids. From germline, CDR1 is SGHRS and CDR2 YFSETQ. V was cut by 2 bases and J by 3 bases, with 21 bases left in between. The CDR3 reads CASSLAPGQTGFYNEQFF. CDR3 in DNA: TGCGCCAGCAGCTTAGCCCCTGGACAGACCGGATTCTACAATGAGCAGTTCTTC. The full variable domain, its missing parts supplied by reference TRBV5-1 and TRBJ2-1, is KAGVTQTPRYLIKTRGQQVTLSCSPISGHRSVSWYQQTPGQGLQFLFEYFSETQRNKGNFPGRFSGRQFSNSRSEMNVSTLELGDSALYLCASSLAPGQTGFYNEQFFGPGTRLTVL.

The CDR3 protein is CASSSPLAGVYTDTQYF. CDR3 sequence (DNA): TGTGCCAGCAGCTCCCCGCTAGCGGGAGTCTACACAGATACGCAGTATTTT. J is TRBJ2-3 and V is TRBV7-9; 10 positions agree with TRBD2. After removal of 4 bases from V and 2 bases from J, the junction contained 9 bases not matched to a gene. The CDR3 has 17 residues. Germline V gene lookup returns CDR1 SEHNR and CDR2 FQNEAQ (reference sequence).

The chain links TRBV29-1 to TRBJ2-4; 7 nucleotides agree with TRBD2. Germline trimming cut 4 bases from V and 0 bases from J; bases unmatched to any gene: 6. The germline gives CDR1 SQVTM, CDR2 ANQGSEA. The CDR3 runs 15 residues. The CDR3 reads CSVAWRERAKNIQYF. Here the CDR3 DNA reads TGCAGCGTTGCTTGGCGGGAGAGAGCCAAAAACATTCAGTACTTC.

The chain has TRBV2 and TRBJ2-7, with TRBD2 matching over 8 bases. With 4 bases clipped from V and 2 bases from J, the junction kept 10 bases outside the gene matches. Germline loops: CDR1 SNHLY, CDR2 FYNNEI. This CDR3 is built from 16 residues. The chain's CDR3 is CASSGRVVAGTYEQYF. As DNA, the CDR3 is TGTGCCAGCAGTGGCAGAGTGGTAGCGGGGACCTACGAGCAGTACTTC.

The chain combines TRBV6-1 with TRBJ2-1; TRBD1 matches at 10 bases. The CDR3 contains 12 residues. Germline CDR1 is MNHNS and CDR2 is SASEGT. Losses at the gene ends were 7 bases for V and 8 bases for J; bases not matched to a gene: 2. In DNA form, the CDR3 reads TGTGCCAGCAAGGACAGGGGGGATGAGCAGTTCTTC. It is translated as CASKDRGDEQFF.

The rearrangement joins TRBV11-2 to TRBJ1-2; D unresolved. The CDR3 length is 13 residues. Trimming pared 5 bases from V and 3 bases from J, leaving 10 bases between. Germline lookup yields CDR1 SGHAT and CDR2 FQNNGV. Here the CDR3 DNA reads TGTGCCAGCAGCACCCAAAGATACTATGGCTACACCTTC. This gives the protein CASSTQRYYGYTF.

The rearrangement joins TRBV5-5 to TRBJ2-1; weak D call: TRBD2 (5 bases). V was shortened by 3 bases and J by 6 bases, with 13 bases between the two germline ends. The CDR3 runs to 14 residues. The V gene's germline CDR1 is SGHKS and CDR2 YYEKEE (reference sequence). The CDR3, as DNA: TGTGCCAGCAGCTATGCGGGCCAAGGCAATGAGCAGTTCTTC. Translated, it gives CASSYAGQGNEQFF.

V is TRBV15 and J is TRBJ2-7; the match to TRBD2 covers 8 bases. Germline lookup yields CDR1 LNHNV and CDR2 YYDKDF (reference sequence). This CDR3 is 14 amino acids long. V shed 5 bases, J shed 3 bases, and the junction held 6 bases outside the gene matches. CDR3 in DNA: TGTGCCACCAGCTCCGGCCGGGGGGGCTACGAGCAGTACTTC. The encoded protein is CATSSGRGGYEQYF.